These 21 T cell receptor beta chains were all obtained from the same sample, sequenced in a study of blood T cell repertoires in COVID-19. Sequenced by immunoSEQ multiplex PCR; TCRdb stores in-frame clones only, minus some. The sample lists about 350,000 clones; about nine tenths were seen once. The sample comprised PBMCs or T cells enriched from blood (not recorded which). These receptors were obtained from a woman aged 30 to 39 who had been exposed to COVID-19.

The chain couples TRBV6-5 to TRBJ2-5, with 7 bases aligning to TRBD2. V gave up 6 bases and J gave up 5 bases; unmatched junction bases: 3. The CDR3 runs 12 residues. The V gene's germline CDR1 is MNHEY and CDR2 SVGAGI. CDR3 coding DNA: TGTGCCAGCAGGGGGGGGAGGGAGACCCAGTACTTC. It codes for CASRGGRETQYF.

The CDR3 DNA sequence: TGTGCCAGCCAGGGGGCCGCTGCTTTCTTT. As protein: CASQGAAAFF. The chain couples TRBV21-1 to TRBJ1-1; the table calls TRBD1, which could not be checked here. TRBV21-1 corresponds to a pseudogene. The CDR3 runs to 10 residues.

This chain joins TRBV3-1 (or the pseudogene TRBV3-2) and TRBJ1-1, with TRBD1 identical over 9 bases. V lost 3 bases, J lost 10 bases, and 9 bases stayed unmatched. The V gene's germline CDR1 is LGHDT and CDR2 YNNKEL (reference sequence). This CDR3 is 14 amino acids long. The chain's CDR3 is CASSHTGQGGRAFF. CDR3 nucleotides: TGTGCCAGCAGCCACACGGGACAGGGAGGACGAGCTTTCTTT.

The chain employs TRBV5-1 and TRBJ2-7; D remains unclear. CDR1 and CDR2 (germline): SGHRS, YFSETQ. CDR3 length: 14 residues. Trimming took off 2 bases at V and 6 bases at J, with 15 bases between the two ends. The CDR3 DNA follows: TGCGCCAGCAGCTTCTCGGTCAACCCAGGCGAGCAGTACTTC. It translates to CASSFSVNPGEQYF.

CDR3 residues: CASSMLRGQGRHMNTEAFF. CDR3 nucleotide sequence: TGTGCCAGCAGTATGCTACGGGGACAGGGTCGACACATGAACACTGAAGCTTTCTTT. This chain connects TRBV28 to TRBJ1-1; 9 nucleotides align to TRBD1. The CDR3 spans 19 residues. Looked up from germline, CDR1 is MDHEN and CDR2 is SYDVKM. V shed 5 bases and J 0 bases; nucleotides not matched to a gene: 16.

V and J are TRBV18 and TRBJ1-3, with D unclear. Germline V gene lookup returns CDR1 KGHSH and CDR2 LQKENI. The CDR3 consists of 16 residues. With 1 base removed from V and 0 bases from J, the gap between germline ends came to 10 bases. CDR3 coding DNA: TGTGCCAGCTCACCACAGGCCGGAGACTCTGGAAACACCATATATTTT. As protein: CASSPQAGDSGNTIYF. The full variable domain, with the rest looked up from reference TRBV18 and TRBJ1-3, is NAGVMQNPRHLVRRRGQEARLRCSPMKGHSHVYWYRQLPEEGLKFMVYLQKENIIDESGMPKERFSAEFPKEGPSILRIQQVVRGDSAAYFCASSPQAGDSGNTIYFGEGSWLTVV.

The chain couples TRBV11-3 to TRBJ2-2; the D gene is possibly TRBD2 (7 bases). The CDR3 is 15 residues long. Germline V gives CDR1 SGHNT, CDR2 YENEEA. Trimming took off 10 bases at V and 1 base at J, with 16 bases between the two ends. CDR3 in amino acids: CATKGGRQNTGELFF. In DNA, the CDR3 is TGTGCCACTAAGGGGGGGCGGCAGAACACCGGGGAGCTGTTTTTT.

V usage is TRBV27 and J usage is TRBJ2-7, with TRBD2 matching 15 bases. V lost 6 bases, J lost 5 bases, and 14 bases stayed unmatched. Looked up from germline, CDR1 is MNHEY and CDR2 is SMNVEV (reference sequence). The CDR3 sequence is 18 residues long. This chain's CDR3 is CASSTTSGTSGRIHEQYF. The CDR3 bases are TGTGCCAGCAGCACTACCTCCGGGACTAGCGGGAGGATCCACGAGCAGTACTTC.

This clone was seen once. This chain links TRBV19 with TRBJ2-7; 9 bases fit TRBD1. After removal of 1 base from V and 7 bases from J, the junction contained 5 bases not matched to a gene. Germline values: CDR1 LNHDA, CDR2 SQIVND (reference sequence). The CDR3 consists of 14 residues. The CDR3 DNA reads TGTGCCAGTAGTATAGGCCCGGACAGGGGTGAGCAGTACTTC. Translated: CASSIGPDRGEQYF. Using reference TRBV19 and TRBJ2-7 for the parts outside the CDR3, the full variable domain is DGGITQSPKYLFRKEGQNVTLSCEQNLNHDAMYWYRQDPGQGLRLIYYSQIVNDFQKGDIAEGYSVSREKKESFPLTVTSAQKNPTAFYLCASSIGPDRGEQYFGPGTRLTVT.

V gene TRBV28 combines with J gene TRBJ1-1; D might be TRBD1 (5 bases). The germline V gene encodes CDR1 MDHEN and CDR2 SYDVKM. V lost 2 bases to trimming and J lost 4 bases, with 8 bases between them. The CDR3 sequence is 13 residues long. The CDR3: CASSLLGLTEAFF. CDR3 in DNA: TGTGCCAGCAGTTTACTGGGACTCACTGAAGCTTTCTTT.

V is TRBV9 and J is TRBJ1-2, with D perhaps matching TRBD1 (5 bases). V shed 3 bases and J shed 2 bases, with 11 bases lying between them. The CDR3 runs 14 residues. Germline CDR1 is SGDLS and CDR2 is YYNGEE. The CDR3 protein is CASSATTANYGYTF. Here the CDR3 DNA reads TGTGCCAGCAGCGCCACGACAGCGAACTATGGCTACACCTTC.

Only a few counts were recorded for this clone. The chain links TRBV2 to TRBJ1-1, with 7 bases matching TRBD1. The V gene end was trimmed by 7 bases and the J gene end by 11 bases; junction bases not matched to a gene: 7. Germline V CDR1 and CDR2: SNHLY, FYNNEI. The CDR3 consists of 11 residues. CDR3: CASTGQASAFF. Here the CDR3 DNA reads TGTGCCAGCACCGGACAGGCTAGCGCTTTCTTT.

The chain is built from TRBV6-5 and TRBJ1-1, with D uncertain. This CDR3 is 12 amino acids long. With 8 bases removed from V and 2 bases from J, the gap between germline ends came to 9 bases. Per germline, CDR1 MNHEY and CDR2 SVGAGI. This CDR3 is CASGQPNTEAFF. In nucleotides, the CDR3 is TGTGCCAGCGGCCAACCTAACACTGAAGCTTTCTTT.

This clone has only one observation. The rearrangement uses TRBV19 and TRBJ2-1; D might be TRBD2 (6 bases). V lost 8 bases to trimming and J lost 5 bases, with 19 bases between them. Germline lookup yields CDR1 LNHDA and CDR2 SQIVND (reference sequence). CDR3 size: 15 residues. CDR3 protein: CASGGGWAFNNEQFF. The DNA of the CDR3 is TGTGCCAGTGGAGGAGGGTGGGCATTTAACAATGAGCAGTTCTTC.

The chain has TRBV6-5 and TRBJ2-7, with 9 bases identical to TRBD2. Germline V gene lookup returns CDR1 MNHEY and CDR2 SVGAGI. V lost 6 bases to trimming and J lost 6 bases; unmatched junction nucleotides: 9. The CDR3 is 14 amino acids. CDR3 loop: CASRPSGTGSEQYF. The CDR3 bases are TGTGCCAGCAGGCCTAGCGGGACGGGGTCCGAGCAGTACTTC.

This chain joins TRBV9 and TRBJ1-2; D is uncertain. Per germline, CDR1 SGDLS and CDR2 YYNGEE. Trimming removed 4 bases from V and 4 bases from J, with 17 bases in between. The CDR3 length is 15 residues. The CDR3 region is CASSPHSGPFYGYTF. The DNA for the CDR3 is TGTGCCAGCAGCCCCCACAGTGGCCCCTTCTATGGCTACACCTTC.

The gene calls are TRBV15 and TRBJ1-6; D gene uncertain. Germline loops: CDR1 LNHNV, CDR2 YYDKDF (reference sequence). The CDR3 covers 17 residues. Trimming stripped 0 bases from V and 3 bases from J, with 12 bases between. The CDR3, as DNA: TGTGCCACCAGCAGAGATCAGGCCAGCAACTATAATTCACCCCTCCACTTT. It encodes CATSRDQASNYNSPLHF.

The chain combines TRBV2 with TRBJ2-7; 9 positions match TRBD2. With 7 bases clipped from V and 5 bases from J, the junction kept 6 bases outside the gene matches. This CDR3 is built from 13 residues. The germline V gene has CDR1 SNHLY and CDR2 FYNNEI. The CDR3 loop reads CASTVTSGHEQYF. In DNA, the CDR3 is TGTGCCAGCACCGTGACTAGCGGCCACGAGCAGTACTTC.

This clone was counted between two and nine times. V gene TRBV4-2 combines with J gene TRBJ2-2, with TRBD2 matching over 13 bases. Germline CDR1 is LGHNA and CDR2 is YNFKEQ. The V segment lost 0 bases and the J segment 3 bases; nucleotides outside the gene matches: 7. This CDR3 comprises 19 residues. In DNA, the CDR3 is TGTGCCAGCAGCCAAGAAGGGACTAGCGGGATTCGGGACACCGGGGAGCTGTTTTTT. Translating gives CASSQEGTSGIRDTGELFF.

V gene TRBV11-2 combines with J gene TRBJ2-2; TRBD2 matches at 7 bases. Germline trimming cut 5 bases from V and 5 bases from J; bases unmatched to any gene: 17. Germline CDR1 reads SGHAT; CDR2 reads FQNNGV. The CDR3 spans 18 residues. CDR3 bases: TGTGCCAGCAGCCCCAGGACTAGTACGGGGGTAATAACCGGGGAGCTGTTTTTT. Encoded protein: CASSPRTSTGVITGELFF.

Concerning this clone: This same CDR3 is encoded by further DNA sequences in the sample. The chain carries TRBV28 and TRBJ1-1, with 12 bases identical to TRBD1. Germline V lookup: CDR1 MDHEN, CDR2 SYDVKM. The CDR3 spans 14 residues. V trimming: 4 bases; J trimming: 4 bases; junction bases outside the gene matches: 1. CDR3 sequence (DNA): TGTGCCAGCAGTTCGGGACAGGGGGCCACTGAAGCTTTCTTT. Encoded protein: CASSSGQGATEAFF.